The clone carrying this T cell receptor (beta chain) was found many times. The time point here: longitudinal time-point 2. The sample originates from a study of neurological immune-mediated disorders. Germline V gene sequence: CDR1 SGHTA, CDR2 FQGNSA. The CDR3 extends over 17 amino acids. The V and J ends lost 0 bases and 0 bases respectively, with 14 bases between them. The team produced cDNA through 5'RACE using 10-nucleotide random UMIs. One entry per CDR3 protein results from TCRdb running MiXCR on the 5' RACE reads. This table holds about 60,000 distinct CDR3 sequences, about 8.9% found once. The receptor was isolated from a man aged 25 to 45 in good health. This chain links TRBV7-2 with TRBJ2-5; D perhaps matches TRBD2 (7 bases). Input material: PBMCs. The CDR3 region has the DNA TGTGCCAGCAGCTTAGCGGGGGCGGGAGCCAACCAAGAGACCCAGTACTTC. Its protein product is CASSLAGAGANQETQYF.